The clone carrying this TCR beta chain was seen only a few times. Its antigen is undetermined. TCRdb re-derived calls from the 5' RACE reads in MiXCR, one entry per CDR3 protein. The table shows 1.5 million to 2 million distinct CDR3 sequences, with under 35% occurring only once. The sample originates from a study of identical twins. Study results and limitations: Out-of-frame TCR alpha sharing observed in monozygotic twins exceeded model estimates.

CDR1 is DFQATT, CDR2 SNEGSKA, per germline (reference sequence). The CDR3 is 12 amino acids. The TCR was taken from a newborn girl in good health. The chain uses TRBV20-1 and TRBJ2-4; TRBD2 matches at 8 bases. Sequencing was carried out using cord blood. The CDR3 here is CRTGGAKNIQYF. As DNA, the CDR3 is TGCAGGACGGGGGGGGCCAAAAACATTCAGTACTTC.